The 23 T cell receptor beta chains presented below share a single source sample, sequenced in a study of shared clonotypes between healthy human individuals. Naive CD8 cells lacked CD45RO and underwent positive selection for CCR7, leaving out terminally differentiated effector memory CD45RA+ cells. The assay was immunoSEQ multiplex PCR, and TCRdb's table has in-frame clones only and misses some. The sample includes about 2,100,000 clones, roughly 91% of them seen just once. Material: naive CD8+ T cells from PBMCs. Receptors were obtained from a man younger than 35 in good health. Some clones in this sample may be carry-over from other donors' samples.

The V and J genes are TRBV7-2 and TRBJ2-2; D is unclear. Germline V CDR1 and CDR2: SGHTA, FQGNSA. Trimming shortened V by 1 base and J by 4 bases, and 7 bases separated the two germline ends. The CDR3 covers 14 residues. The CDR3 sequence is CASSLGASTGELFF. Here the CDR3 DNA reads TGTGCCAGCAGCTTAGGGGCAAGCACCGGGGAGCTGTTTTTT.

In this sample, this clone turned up a few times. This chain uses TRBV28 with TRBJ2-7; no clear D gene. The CDR3 length is 16 residues. Germline V gene sequence: CDR1 MDHEN, CDR2 SYDVKM. Trimming removed 3 bases from V and 0 bases from J, with 15 bases in between. In nucleotides, the CDR3 is TGTGCCAGCAGTTTCATCCGACATCGCAGCTCCTACGAGCAGTACTTC. Its translation is CASSFIRHRSSYEQYF.

The chain combines TRBV19 with TRBJ1-1; TRBD1 agrees at 8 bases. Germline-derived CDR1 and CDR2 are LNHDA and SQIVND (reference sequence). The CDR3 is made up of 12 amino acids. After removal of 7 bases from V and 5 bases from J, the junction contained 3 bases not matched to a gene. CDR3 residues: CASKYRGTEAFF. In DNA, the CDR3 is TGTGCCAGTAAATACAGGGGGACTGAAGCTTTCTTT.

The chain uses TRBV4-2 and TRBJ2-7; maybe TRBD2 (6 bases). Germline CDR1 LGHNA, CDR2 YNFKEQ. This CDR3 spans 15 amino acids. V lost 1 base and J lost 2, with 12 bases in between. The CDR3 sequence: CASSQASARPYEQYF. The CDR3 bases are TGTGCCAGCAGCCAAGCTAGCGCTCGTCCCTACGAGCAGTACTTC.

This clone was recorded a few times. The chain uses TRBV4-2 and TRBJ1-2, with D perhaps TRBD1 (5 bases). Per the germline V gene, CDR1 is LGHNA and CDR2 is YNFKEQ. This CDR3 is built from 15 residues. Trimming pared 4 bases from V and 2 bases from J, leaving 14 bases between. CDR3 sequence (DNA): TGTGCCAGCAGCCCCGCCGGGACCATCAACTATGGCTACACCTTC. Its translation: CASSPAGTINYGYTF.

The V gene is TRBV7-9, the J gene TRBJ1-3; D unresolved. The CDR3 covers 14 residues. The germline gives CDR1 SEHNR, CDR2 FQNEAQ (reference sequence). The V gene lost 1 base and the J gene lost 8 bases, with 12 bases spanning the gap. CDR3 DNA sequence: TGTGCCAGCAGCTTAGTCTTCGTCGACCACACCATATATTTT. It is translated as CASSLVFVDHTIYF.

The rearrangement joins TRBV27 to TRBJ2-1; either TRBD1 or TRBD2 may supply D (5 bases each). V gave up 2 bases and J gave up 1 base, with 12 bases separating them. CDR1 is MNHEY and CDR2 is SMNVEV in the germline V gene (reference sequence). CDR3 length: 16 amino acids. The CDR3 DNA is TGTGCCAGCAGTTTAGGGGGTATTGGTTCCTACAATGAGCAGTTCTTC. This codes for CASSLGGIGSYNEQFF.

Concerning this clone itself: Because the CDR3's place on the DNA is in doubt, the DNA is left out and the CDR3 is given as listed by TCRdb. J is TRBJ2-1 and V is TRBV7-9; the table's TRBD2 call for D was not verified on the DNA. The CDR3 numbers 16 amino acids, ends counted. The germline V gene has CDR1 SEHNR and CDR2 FQNEAQ (reference sequence). This chain's CDR3 is CASSPSGRGVYNEQFF.

This chain joins TRBV6-5 and TRBJ1-5, with D possibly matching TRBD1 (6 bases). CDR1 and CDR2 (germline): MNHEY, SVGAGI. Deletions cut 7 bases from V and 7 bases from J, with 17 bases between. This CDR3 region has 14 residues. The CDR3 bases are TGTGCCAGCACCATCGTAGGGGGAACCCAGCCCCAGCATTTT. It yields the protein CASTIVGGTQPQHF.

This chain connects TRBV4-3 to TRBJ2-1; 12 bases line up with TRBD2. After removal of 4 bases from V and 10 bases from J, the junction contained 11 bases not matched to a gene. CDR1 and CDR2 (germline): LGHNA, YSLEER. CDR3 size: 16 residues. In DNA, the CDR3 is TGCGCCAGCAGCCCGACTAGCGGGAGAGGGGGTGGAGAGCAGTTCTTC. This sequence encodes CASSPTSGRGGGEQFF.

The sample holds a few counts of this clone. The rearrangement links TRBV7-9 to TRBJ1-1, with D unclear. The germline CDR1 and CDR2 sequences are SEHNR and FQNEAQ (reference sequence). The CDR3 loop spans 15 amino acids. Between the trimmed V and J ends, which lost 2 bases and 0 bases, there was a span of 10 bases. CDR3 coding DNA: TGTGCCAGCAGCTTACCATCGTGGCTGAACACTGAAGCTTTCTTT. Translation: CASSLPSWLNTEAFF.

This chain links TRBV28 with TRBJ2-3; tentative D call: TRBD1 (5 bases). V was shortened by 6 bases and J by 0 bases, with 16 bases between the two germline ends. CDR1 is MDHEN, CDR2 SYDVKM, per germline. This CDR3 spans 16 amino acids. The DNA for the CDR3 is TGTGCCAGCAGACTCCGAGACAGAACTAGCACAGATACGCAGTATTTT. It yields the protein CASRLRDRTSTDTQYF.

This chain connects TRBV5-1 to TRBJ2-2; 8 positions match TRBD1. The J segment lost 4 bases and the V segment lost 2 bases, leaving 10 bases of the junction unmatched. There are 17 residues in the CDR3. The germline V gene encodes CDR1 SGHRS and CDR2 YFSETQ. The CDR3 DNA reads TGCGCCAGCAGCTTTTGGGTGGCAGGGGGCATCACCGGGGAGCTGTTTTTT. Translation: CASSFWVAGGITGELFF. Together with reference TRBV5-1 and TRBJ2-2, the CDR3 gives the full variable domain: KAGVTQTPRYLIKTRGQQVTLSCSPISGHRSVSWYQQTPGQGLQFLFEYFSETQRNKGNFPGRFSGRQFSNSRSEMNVSTLELGDSALYLCASSFWVAGGITGELFFGEGSRLTVL.

The chain links TRBV28 to TRBJ2-3, with 9 positions matching TRBD1. After removal of 5 bases from V and 4 bases from J, the junction contained 4 bases not matched to a gene. This CDR3 region has 14 residues. From germline, CDR1 is MDHEN and CDR2 SYDVKM. For the CDR3, the DNA is TGTGCCAGCAGTGGGGACAGGGATGCAGATACGCAGTATTTT. It specifies CASSGDRDADTQYF. Using reference TRBV28 and TRBJ2-3 for the parts outside the CDR3, the full variable domain is DVKVTQSSRYLVKRTGEKVFLECVQDMDHENMFWYRQDPGLGLRLIYFSYDVKMKEKGDIPEGYSVSREKKERFSLILESASTNQTSMYLCASSGDRDADTQYFGPGTRLTVL.

V is TRBV7-9 and J is TRBJ2-1; weak D call: TRBD1 (5 bases). Trimming removed 1 base from V and 2 bases from J, with 12 bases in between. Germline V gene lookup returns CDR1 SEHNR and CDR2 FQNEAQ (reference sequence). The CDR3 runs 16 residues. In DNA, the CDR3 is TGTGCCAGCAGCTTAGAAATCCTGGGGCCCTACAATGAGCAGTTCTTC. As protein: CASSLEILGPYNEQFF.

This chain joins TRBV7-2 and TRBJ2-3; the match to TRBD1 covers 7 bases. Germline CDR1 and CDR2: SGHTA and FQGNSA. The CDR3 is made up of 16 amino acids. V lost 2 bases and J lost 0; bases outside the gene matches: 5. This chain's CDR3 is CASSLRDRLSTDTQYF. The CDR3 DNA follows: TGTGCCAGCAGCTTACGGGACAGACTTAGCACAGATACGCAGTATTTT.

The J gene is TRBJ2-5, the V gene TRBV2; 10 positions match TRBD1. V lost 5 bases to trimming and J lost 5 bases; unmatched junction nucleotides: 5. The CDR3 covers 14 residues. CDR1 SNHLY and CDR2 FYNNEI come from the germline V gene. The CDR3 coding sequence is TGTGCCAGCAGTAACTCGGGACAGGGGGAGACCCAGTACTTC. Translation gives CASSNSGQGETQYF.

The gene calls are TRBV6-5 and TRBJ1-1; perhaps TRBD1 as D (5 bases). The CDR3 loop spans 13 amino acids. In germline, CDR1 is MNHEY, CDR2 SVGAGI. With 8 bases removed from V and 5 bases from J, the gap between germline ends came to 15 bases. CDR3 protein: CASVLTGGTEAFF. The CDR3 bases are TGTGCCAGCGTCCTGACGGGGGGGACTGAAGCTTTCTTT.

The chain combines TRBV5-1 with TRBJ1-3; D remains unclear. The CDR3 consists of 16 residues. The ends were cut back, 0 bases at V and 4 bases at J, with 14 bases in the middle. Germline V CDR1 and CDR2: SGHRS, YFSETQ. The CDR3 DNA is TGCGCCAGCAGCTTGGCCCGAAGGCAACGGGGAAACACCATATATTTT. It translates to CASSLARRQRGNTIYF.

The V call is TRBV15, the J call TRBJ2-2, with a tentative D call TRBD1 (6 bases). Deletions cut 4 bases from V and 5 bases from J, with 11 bases between. Germline assignment: CDR1 LNHNV and CDR2 YYDKDF (reference sequence). The CDR3 totals 14 residues. The CDR3 is CATSTFTGTGELFF. The DNA for the CDR3 is TGTGCCACCAGCACCTTTACAGGGACCGGGGAGCTGTTTTTT.

This clone was observed once. The CDR3 DNA sequence: TGTGCCAGCAGCTACGGGACAGGGTCCTACGAGCAGTACTTC. This gives the protein CASSYGTGSYEQYF. The V call is TRBV7-9, the J call TRBJ2-7, with TRBD1 matching over 9 bases. Germline loops: CDR1 SEHNR, CDR2 FQNEAQ (reference sequence). The CDR3 loop spans 14 amino acids. Germline trimming cut 4 bases from V and 1 base from J; bases unmatched to any gene: 2.

This chain joins TRBV19 and TRBJ2-3; 12 bases are a match to TRBD2. Looked up from germline, CDR1 is LNHDA and CDR2 is SQIVND (reference sequence). The CDR3 loop spans 16 amino acids. The ends lost 5 bases at V and 3 bases at J; junction bases unmatched: 6. The CDR3 DNA is TGTGCCAGTAGTGCCGGACTAGCGGGAAAGACAGATACGCAGTATTTT. Translated, it gives CASSAGLAGKTDTQYF.

J is TRBJ2-7 and V is TRBV27; TRBD1 agrees at 8 bases. CDR1 and CDR2 from the germline V gene are MNHEY and SMNVEV (reference sequence). V lost 2 bases to trimming and J lost 3 bases; unmatched junction nucleotides: 12. This CDR3 is built from 17 residues. The CDR3 DNA reads TGTGCCAGCAGTTTACTCCGAACACAGGGGGATATCTACGAGCAGTACTTC. The encoded protein is CASSLLRTQGDIYEQYF.